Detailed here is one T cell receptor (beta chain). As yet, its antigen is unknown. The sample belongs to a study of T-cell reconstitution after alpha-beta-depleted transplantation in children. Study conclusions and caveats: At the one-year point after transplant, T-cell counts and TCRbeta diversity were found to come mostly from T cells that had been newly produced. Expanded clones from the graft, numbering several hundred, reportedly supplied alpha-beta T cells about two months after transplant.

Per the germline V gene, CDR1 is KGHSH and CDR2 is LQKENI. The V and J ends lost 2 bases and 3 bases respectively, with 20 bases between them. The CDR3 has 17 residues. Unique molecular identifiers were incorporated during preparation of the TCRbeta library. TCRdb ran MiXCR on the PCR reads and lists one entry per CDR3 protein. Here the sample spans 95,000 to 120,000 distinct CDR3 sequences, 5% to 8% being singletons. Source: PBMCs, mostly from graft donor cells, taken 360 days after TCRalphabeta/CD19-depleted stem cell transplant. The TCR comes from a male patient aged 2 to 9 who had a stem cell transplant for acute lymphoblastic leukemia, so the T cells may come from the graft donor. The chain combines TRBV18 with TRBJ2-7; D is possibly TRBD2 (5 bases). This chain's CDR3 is CASSPKLTGSLLYEQYF. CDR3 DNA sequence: TGTGCCAGCTCACCAAAGTTGACGGGATCCCTTCTCTACGAGCAGTACTTC. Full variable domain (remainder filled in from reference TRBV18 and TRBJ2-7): NAGVMQNPRHLVRRRGQEARLRCSPMKGHSHVYWYRQLPEEGLKFMVYLQKENIIDESGMPKERFSAEFPKEGPSILRIQQVVRGDSAAYFCASSPKLTGSLLYEQYFGPGTRLTVT.